The present T cell receptor beta chain was sequenced within a study of cytomegalovirus exposure and HLA in healthy donors (dated by TCRdb to the late 2010s). Some background on the complete study: An earlier analysis of around 600 of the donors reported about 290 Gb of sequence data and 100 million to 140 million unique TCR beta sequences from around 200 million T cells. An early release covering approximately 600 HLA-typed donors comprised about 300 gigabases of sequencing data and 85 million to 100 million unique TCR sequences. Of the roughly 390 genotyped donors, more than 75% were placed in the genetic ancestry cluster associated with self-reported Caucasian donors. The study was designed to test whether signatures of past pathogen exposure could be identified by cataloging public T cell receptors. The study profiled the T cell repertoires of hundreds of subjects by immunosequencing and related them to cytomegalovirus serostatus. A separate validation cohort of about 110 different subjects was used in addition to the approximately 670-subject first cohort. To predict cytomegalovirus infection status, the study combined high-throughput TCR immunosequencing, statistical association of individual TCRs with disease status, and machine learning. A later analysis re-analyzed previously published TCR beta repertoires from 550 to 700 donors and added high-resolution HLA genotyping to study TCR occurrence patterns. The later analysis used no new phenotypic data to find candidate immune exposures, relying instead on TCR beta sequences and their occurrence across donors. An earlier analysis of approximately 630 of the donors applied high-throughput TCR beta sequencing to assess whether each TCR beta V gene segment acted as functional or pseudogenic. Donor age, sex, ethnicity and CMV serostatus were compiled together with the repertoire data. A later genetic analysis took genome-wide SNP genotypes for 398 of the 666 donors and used that subset as a discovery cohort. Every discovery cohort repertoire had been produced on one sequencing platform. Both class I and class II loci were covered by HLA typing, at four-digit resolution. Typing coverage differed by locus: A, B, C, DRB1 and DQB1 were typed in about 629-630 donors, DQA1 in roughly 500, DPA1 in roughly 590, and DPB1 in 472. Because of strong linkage in the cohort, roughly five DR-DQ haplotypes were treated as single units for association and clustering. Among about 370 genotyped donors of the cohort, an average of around 250,000 unique TCR beta nucleotide sequences was sequenced per donor, of which about 18% were non-productive.

Receptor libraries were prepared by the immunoSEQ multiplex PCR assay. The multiplex PCR relied on a mix of 60 forward primers for TCR Vbeta segments and 13 reverse primers for TCR Jbeta segments. Amplification of the CDR3 region of rearranged TCR beta genes was performed with a multiplex PCR assay on genomic DNA. Amplified TCR beta libraries were sequenced as 87-base-pair reads on the Illumina HiSeq System. For the original study's pipeline: A later analysis tallied roughly 78 million unique TCR beta chains across the 700 or so repertoires, and approximately 11 million of those chains were shared by two or more donors. Raw reads were error-corrected and collapsed into unique sequences with a nearest-neighbor algorithm that merged closely related sequences to remove PCR and sequencing errors. To assign V, D and J gene segments, CDR3 sequences were aligned to IMGT reference sequences. For a sequence to be retained, a match of at least six nucleotides to both a V gene segment and a J gene segment was required. Rearrangements were classified as productive when the CDR3 lacked stop codons and remained in frame with V and J, and all other rearrangements were classified as non-productive. Following IMGT convention, CDR3 was defined as the stretch from the second conserved V-encoded cysteine up to the conserved J-encoded phenylalanine. The earlier analysis of fewer than 750 of the donors excluded sequences that lacked an unambiguous match to a single V gene segment. In an earlier analysis of 450 to 700 of the donors, V segments were called functional above 56.7% productive rearrangements and were called segregating when the between-donor standard deviation exceeded 5%. To diagnose cytomegalovirus status from the catalog of TCR beta chain sequences, a statistical classification framework was built. V and J gene assignment, in a later analysis, came from comparing TCR nucleotide sequences with IMGT/GENE-DB human TR gene sequences. Using the TCRdist pipeline, a later analysis assigned CDR3 sequences along with most-parsimonious VDJ recombination scenarios. A later analysis defined each TCR beta chain by its CDR3 amino acid sequence plus V-gene family, and excluded reads lacking a unique V-gene family. As a way to deal with suspected cross-contamination and a sequencing artifact, a later analysis dropped roughly 620 nucleotide sequences that were highly shared and had low generation probability. For each public chain, a later analysis derived a clonal expansion index from normalized ranks of inferred template counts within each repertoire. In a later analysis, generation probabilities were computed with a VDJ recombination model fitted to out-of-frame rearrangements, and the resulting probabilities were checked against IGoR. In a later analysis, TCR-TCR, TCR-HLA and TCR-CMV co-occurrence was scored with hypergeometric tests, and a repertoire-size bias correction was applied to TCR pairs. False discovery rates were estimated in a later analysis by permuting HLA or CMV assignments 20 times. In a later analysis, co-occurring TCRs were grouped using DBSCAN, with TCRdist sequence similarity added in when clustering inside HLA-allele-positive subsets. Co-occurrence clustering excluded repertoires with fewer than 30,000 or more than 120,000 public chains, plus five with anomalous nucleotide sharing. TCRdb took this table from immuneACCESS and kept in-frame rearrangements with V and J called. Such tables lack part of the clones; where checked against another copy, unresolved V genes explain under half of the gap, and the rest is unexplained. For V, J and clone size, that table is used; D and trimming come from the DNA. In all, the sample holds tens of thousands of clones, and more than 70% of those were seen once. The ten largest clonotypes hold roughly 12% of the sample.

The germline V gene supplies CDR1 SGHVS and CDR2 FQNEAQ. From its cysteine to its phenylalanine, the CDR3 spans 14 amino acids. The CDR3 DNA has 42 bases and is translated from base 1. The cohort comprised 550 to 700 healthy bone marrow donors. Cohort members were all nominally healthy when sampled, although unrecorded immune exposures were likely present. The donor tested CMV seropositive and was one of the 289 seropositive cohort members. A peripheral blood sample was provided by each donor, and peripheral blood mononuclear cells were used for TCR beta sequencing. Genomic DNA extraction from the blood cell samples was performed with the Qiagen DNeasy Blood Extraction Kit. Turning to this clone: The antigen it recognizes is unknown. One junction end does not reproduce the germline sequence, and a read error may be involved.

Overall results and qualifications from the work: A group of highly shared sequence variants was considered likely to be a technical artifact of the sequencing pipeline. A total of fewer than 200 TCR beta chains were listed by the study as associated with cytomegalovirus. In a later analysis, several top co-occurrence clusters were reported to appear linked to parvovirus B19, influenza, CMV and Epstein-Barr virus. This cohort had only TCR beta chains sequenced, and the lack of alpha or paired-chain data limited which features could be detected. According to a later analysis, most CMV-associated TCR beta chains appeared to be HLA-restricted, and the HLA associations seemed to be driven largely by CMV exposure. In both the original and validation cohorts, the classifier was reported to diagnose cytomegalovirus status with high specificity and sensitivity. Sequencing depth was assumed to be roughly uniform across donors in the presence/absence analyses, though that assumption may not hold. Linkage disequilibrium might explain the correlated functional status among segregating V segments, but an unknown experimental factor could not be excluded. V-gene and J-gene trimming of TCR beta chains was associated with a missense DCLRE1C variant in a later genetic analysis, and the association was replicated in an independent cohort. Immune exposure information for the cohort was limited to CMV serostatus. In an earlier analysis of 587 of the donors, most TCR beta V segments appeared in productive rearrangements about 87% or about 30% of the time, broadly matching IMGT annotations. A further reported finding was that TCR beta sequences accurately predicted the HLA-A and HLA-B alleles for most subjects in the first cohort. HLA typing was unavailable for some donors at each locus, so association tests used only the typed subset. A few of the identified cytomegalovirus-associated TCR beta chains were confirmed in vitro to be specific for cytomegalovirus antigens. According to a later analysis, TCR association rates differed among HLA loci, with DRB1 alleles showing the most associated TCRs and HLA-C alleles showing the fewest. While some public TCRs were present in many individuals, most TCR sequences turned up only very rarely across donors. Approximately 18 rarely observed V segments, including chromosome 9 orphons, were excluded from the earlier analysis of some 590 of the donors because counts were too low. When HLA alleles, especially DR and DQ, strongly co-occurred, attributing TCR associations to individual alleles was difficult. According to a later genetic analysis, donors in an Asian-associated ancestry cluster had fewer N-insertions in productive TCRs than the approximately 670-donor mean. A later analysis found that HLA-associated TCR beta chains were more clonally expanded and had lower generation probabilities than equally common non-associated chains. It was suggested by the authors that the approach could potentially be generalized to other disease states and immunological phenotypes. Some IMGT-functional V segments, including TRBV6-2 and TRBV6-3, could not be distinguished by the 87-base-pair reads and were therefore excluded. A later analysis associated some 17,000 TCR beta sequences with specific HLA alleles at a false discovery rate of 0.05.

The chain couples TRBV7-8 to TRBJ1-4; the junction holds 7 bases that match TRBD1. The sequenced sample was PBMCs. The TCR originated in a woman between 40 and 50 years old in good health and CMV-seropositive. The DNA sequence is as follows: TGTGCCAGCAGCCTCGGGACAGCTAATGAAGAACTGTTTTTT. The encoded protein is CASSLGTANEELFF.